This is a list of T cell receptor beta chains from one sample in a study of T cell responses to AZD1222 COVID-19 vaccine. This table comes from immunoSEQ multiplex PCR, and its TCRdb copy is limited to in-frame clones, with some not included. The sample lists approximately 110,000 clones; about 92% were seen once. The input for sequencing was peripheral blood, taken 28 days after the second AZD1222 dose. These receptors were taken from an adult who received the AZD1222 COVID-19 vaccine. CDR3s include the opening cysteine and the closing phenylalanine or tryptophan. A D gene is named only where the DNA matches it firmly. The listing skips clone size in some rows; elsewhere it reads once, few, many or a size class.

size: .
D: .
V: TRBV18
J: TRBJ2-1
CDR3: CASSPAVGYNEQFF
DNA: TGTGCCAGCTCACCGGCAGTGGGGTACAATGAGCAGTTCTTC

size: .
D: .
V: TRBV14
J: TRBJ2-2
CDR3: CASSQAPTGELFF
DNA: TGTGCCAGCAGCCAAGCGCCAACCGGGGAGCTGTTTTTT

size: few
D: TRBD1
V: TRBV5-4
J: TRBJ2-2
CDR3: CASSQRQGGTGELFF
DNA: TGTGCCAGCAGCCAAAGACAGGGGGGCACCGGGGAGCTGTTTTTT

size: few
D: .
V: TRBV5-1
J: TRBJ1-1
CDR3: CASSFDSYTEAFF
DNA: TGCGCCAGCAGCTTTGACAGTTACACTGAAGCTTTCTTT

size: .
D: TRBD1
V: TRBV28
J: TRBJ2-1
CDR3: CASSRGTGGPFF
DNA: TGTGCCAGCAGTCGGGGGACAGGGGGCCCGTTCTTC

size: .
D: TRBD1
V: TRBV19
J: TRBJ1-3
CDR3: CATNRQGGNTIYF
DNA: TGTGCCACCAATCGACAGGGTGGAAACACCATATATTTT

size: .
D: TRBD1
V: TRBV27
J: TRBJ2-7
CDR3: CASTPRTGLYEQYF
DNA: TGTGCCAGCACACCGAGGACAGGACTTTACGAGCAGTACTTC

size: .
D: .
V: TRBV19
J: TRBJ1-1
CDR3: CASSDRDRGPAFF
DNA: TGTGCCAGTAGTGACCGGGACCGAGGCCCCGCTTTCTTT

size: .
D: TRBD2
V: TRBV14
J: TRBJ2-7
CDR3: CASSLNGLAGGHNEQYF
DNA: TGTGCCAGCAGCCTTAACGGACTAGCGGGGGGGCACAACGAGCAGTACTTC

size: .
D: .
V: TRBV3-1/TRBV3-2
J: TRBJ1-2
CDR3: CASSQASPNYGYTF
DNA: TGTGCCAGCAGCCAAGCCAGCCCTAACTATGGCTACACCTTC

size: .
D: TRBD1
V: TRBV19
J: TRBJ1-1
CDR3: CASSIAAGGNTEAFF
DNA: TGTGCCAGTAGTATAGCGGCAGGGGGAAACACTGAAGCTTTCTTT

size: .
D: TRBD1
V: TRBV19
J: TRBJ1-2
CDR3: CASSMSTGSFNYGYTF
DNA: TGTGCCAGTAGTATGTCGACAGGGTCCTTTAACTATGGCTACACCTTC

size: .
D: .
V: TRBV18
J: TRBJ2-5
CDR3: CASSPSETQYF
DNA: TGTGCCAGCTCACCAAGCGAGACCCAGTACTTC

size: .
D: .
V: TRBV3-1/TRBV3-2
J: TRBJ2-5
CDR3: CASSQDRPAETQYF
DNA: TGTGCCAGCAGCCAAGACCGACCGGCAGAGACCCAGTACTTC

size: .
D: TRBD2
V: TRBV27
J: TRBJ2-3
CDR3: CASSRGLAVTDTQYF
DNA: TGTGCCAGCAGCCGAGGACTAGCGGTCACAGATACGCAGTATTTT

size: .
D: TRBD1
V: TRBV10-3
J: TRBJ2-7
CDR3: CAISDRTGGPLYEQYF
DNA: TGTGCCATCAGTGACCGGACAGGGGGACCCCTTTACGAGCAGTACTTC

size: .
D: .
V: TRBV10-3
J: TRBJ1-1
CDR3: CATKKPGENTEAFF
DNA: TGTGCCACCAAAAAACCGGGAGAAAACACTGAAGCTTTCTTT

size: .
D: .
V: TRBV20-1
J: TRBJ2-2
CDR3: CSASWQENTGELFF
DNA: TGCAGTGCTAGTTGGCAGGAGAACACCGGGGAGCTGTTTTTT

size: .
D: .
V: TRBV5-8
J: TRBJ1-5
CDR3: CASSLGSQPQHF
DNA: TGTGCCAGCAGCTTGGGCAGTCAGCCCCAGCATTTT

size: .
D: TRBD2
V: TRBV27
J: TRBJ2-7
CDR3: CASSTLAGGPHEQYF
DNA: TGTGCCAGCAGTACTTTAGCGGGAGGGCCCCACGAGCAGTACTTC

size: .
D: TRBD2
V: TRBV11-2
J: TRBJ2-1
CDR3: CASSLDLAGGLINEQFF
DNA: TGTGCCAGCAGCTTAGATCTAGCGGGGGGGCTAATCAATGAGCAGTTCTTC

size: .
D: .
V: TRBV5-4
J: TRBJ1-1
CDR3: CASSLDRVRVNTEAFF
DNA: TGTGCCAGCAGCTTGGATCGGGTTAGGGTGAACACTGAAGCTTTCTTT

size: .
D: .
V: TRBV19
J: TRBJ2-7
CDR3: CASRRGLHSYEQYF
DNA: TGTGCCAGTCGGAGGGGGCTCCACTCCTACGAGCAGTACTTC

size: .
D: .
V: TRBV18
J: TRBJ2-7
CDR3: CASSPPTGRYEQYF
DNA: TGTGCCAGCTCACCACCGACAGGGAGGTACGAGCAGTACTTC

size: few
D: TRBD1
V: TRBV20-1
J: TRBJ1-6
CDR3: CSASLDRGRRTPLHF
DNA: TGCAGTGCTAGTCTGGACAGGGGGCGGAGGACACCCCTCCACTTT

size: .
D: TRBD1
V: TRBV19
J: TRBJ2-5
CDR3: CASRDRGETQYF
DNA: TGTGCCAGTAGAGACAGGGGAGAGACCCAGTACTTC

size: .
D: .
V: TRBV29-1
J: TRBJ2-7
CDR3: CSAGVGQGWEQYF
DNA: TGCAGCGCGGGGGTCGGCCAAGGTTGGGAGCAGTACTTC

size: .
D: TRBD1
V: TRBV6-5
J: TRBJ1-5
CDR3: CASSPRDRGYSQHF
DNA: TGTGCCAGCAGTCCCCGGGACAGGGGGTATAGCCAGCATTTT

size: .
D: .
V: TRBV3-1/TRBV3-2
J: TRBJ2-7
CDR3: CASSQVDSSWQYF
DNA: TGTGCCAGCAGCCAAGTAGACTCCAGTTGGCAGTACTTC

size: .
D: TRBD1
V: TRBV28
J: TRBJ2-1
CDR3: CASSDRGARSYNEQFF
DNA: TGTGCCAGCAGTGACAGGGGCGCACGCTCCTACAATGAGCAGTTCTTC

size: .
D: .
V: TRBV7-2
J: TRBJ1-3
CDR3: CASSPVALSGNTIYF
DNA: TGTGCCAGCAGCCCCGTTGCCCTCTCTGGAAACACCATATATTTT

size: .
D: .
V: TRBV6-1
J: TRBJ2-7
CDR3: CASSEADLLYEQYF
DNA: TGTGCCAGCAGTGAAGCGGACTTACTCTACGAGCAGTACTTC

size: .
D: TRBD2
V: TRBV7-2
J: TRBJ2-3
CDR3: CASSFSGDPTDTQYF
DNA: TGTGCCAGCAGCTTTAGCGGGGACCCCACAGATACGCAGTATTTT

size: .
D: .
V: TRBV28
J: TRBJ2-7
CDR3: CASSLRGSAIYEQYF
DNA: TGTGCCAGCAGTTTACGGGGTAGCGCGATATACGAGCAGTACTTC

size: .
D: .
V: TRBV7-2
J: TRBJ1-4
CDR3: CASSLVYSTTNEKLFF
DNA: TGTGCCAGCAGCTTAGTGTACTCAACAACTAATGAAAAACTGTTTTTT

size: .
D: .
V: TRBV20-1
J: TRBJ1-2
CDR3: CSASYSYGYTF
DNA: TGCAGTGCTTCCTACAGCTATGGCTACACCTTC

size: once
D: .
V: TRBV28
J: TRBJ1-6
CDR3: CASGRQVYNSPLHF
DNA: TGTGCCAGCGGCCGACAGGTCTATAATTCACCCCTCCACTTT

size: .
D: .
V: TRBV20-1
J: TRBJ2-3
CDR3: CSASDPEEGTDTQYF
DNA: TGCAGTGCTAGTGATCCCGAGGAAGGCACAGATACGCAGTATTTT

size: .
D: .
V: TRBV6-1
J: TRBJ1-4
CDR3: CASSDNQLPNEKLFF
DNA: TGTGCCAGCAGTGATAATCAGCTGCCAAATGAAAAACTGTTTTTT

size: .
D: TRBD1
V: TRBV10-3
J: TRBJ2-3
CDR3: CAISDATGTGGTDTQYF
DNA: TGTGCCATCAGTGATGCAACCGGGACAGGGGGAACAGATACGCAGTATTTT

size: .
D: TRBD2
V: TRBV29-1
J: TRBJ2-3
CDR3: CSVVSSGGALDTQYF
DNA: TGCAGCGTTGTGAGTAGCGGGGGCGCGTTAGATACGCAGTATTTT

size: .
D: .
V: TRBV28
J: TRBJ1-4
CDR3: CASSLSGYNRATNEKLFF
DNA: TGTGCCAGCAGTTTATCAGGTTACAATAGGGCAACTAATGAAAAACTGTTTTTT

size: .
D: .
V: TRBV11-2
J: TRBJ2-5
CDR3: CASSLRVMETQYF
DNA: TGTGCCAGCAGCTTAAGGGTCATGGAGACCCAGTACTTC

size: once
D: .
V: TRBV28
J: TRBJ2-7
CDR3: CASSLSGPTAYEQYF
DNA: TGTGCCAGCAGTTTGTCAGGGCCGACGGCCTACGAGCAGTACTTC